The 8 T cell receptor beta chains below all came from one sample that was sequenced in a study of response to subunit inactivated influenza vaccine. TCRdb itself ran the RT-PCR reads through MiXCR, one entry per CDR3 protein. Counted here are about 800,000 distinct CDR3 sequences, 21% occurring once; the ten biggest clones make up 9.5% to 13%. This specimen was PBMCs from blood, taken more than 4 days after vaccination. The receptors were gathered from a man in his fifties or sixties who received an inactivated influenza vaccine.

This clonotype showed up just a few times. V gene TRBV9 combines with J gene TRBJ2-7; TRBD2 matches 9 bases. Germline V gene lookup returns CDR1 SGDLS and CDR2 YYNGEE. The V gene end was trimmed by 1 base and the J gene end by 4 bases; junction bases not matched to a gene: 6. This CDR3 comprises 15 residues. The CDR3 DNA is TGTGCCAGCAGCGTAAGGACTAGCGCGATTTACGAGCAGTACTTC. As protein: CASSVRTSAIYEQYF.

The chain uses TRBV4-1 and TRBJ2-2, with TRBD1 matching 7 bases. The CDR3 consists of 16 residues. The germline V gene encodes CDR1 MGHRA and CDR2 YSYEKL. The V gene end was trimmed by 4 bases and the J gene end by 8 bases; junction bases not matched to a gene: 13. The CDR3 spells CASSPRDSRSIGELFF. The CDR3 DNA reads TGCGCCAGCAGCCCACGGGACAGCCGGAGTATAGGGGAGCTGTTTTTT.

The gene calls are TRBV14 and TRBJ2-3; D remains ambiguous. This CDR3 is built from 14 residues. Germline assignment: CDR1 SGHDN and CDR2 FVKESK. V dropped 0 bases and J dropped 3 bases, with 7 bases sitting between them. CDR3 sequence reads: CASSQEEQTDTQYF. The CDR3 DNA follows: TGTGCCAGCAGCCAAGAAGAGCAGACAGATACGCAGTATTTT.

This rearrangement joins TRBV29-1 to TRBJ2-7; no clear D. CDR1 is SQVTM and CDR2 is ANQGSEA in the germline V gene. CDR3 length equals 11 residues. Trimming pared 5 bases from V and 3 bases from J, leaving 8 bases between. CDR3 nucleotides: TGCAGCGTTAAGGACGGCTACGAGCAGTACTTC. Translating it yields CSVKDGYEQYF.

In its sample, this clonotype was seen a few times. The genes are TRBV20-1 and TRBJ2-5, with TRBD2 identical over 7 bases. The length of the CDR3 is 11 residues. Germline-derived CDR1 and CDR2 are DFQATT and SNEGSKA (reference sequence). Unmatched junction bases numbered 7, after V lost 5 bases and J lost 10 bases. CDR3: CSARFKRGQYF. In DNA form, the CDR3 reads TGCAGTGCTCGCTTCAAGCGGGGCCAGTACTTC.

The chain uses TRBV20-1 and TRBJ2-5; perhaps D is TRBD1 or TRBD2 (5 bases each). V was cut by 5 bases and J by 11 bases, with 18 bases left in between. The V gene's germline CDR1 is DFQATT and CDR2 SNEGSKA (reference sequence). The CDR3 is 12 residues long. The CDR3 here is CSAYPSSGTQYF. The CDR3 DNA follows: TGCAGTGCTTACCCCTCATCCGGGACGCAGTACTTC.

This clonotype appeared many times. The rearrangement joins TRBV7-2 to TRBJ1-3, with a weak D call TRBD1 (5 bases). Trimming cost V 5 bases and J 0 bases, with 8 bases left between them. CDR3 length: 14 amino acids. Germline values: CDR1 SGHTA, CDR2 FQGNSA. The CDR3 bases are TGTGCCAGCAGCCCCCAGGGCTCTGGAAACACCATATATTTT. Translated, it gives CASSPQGSGNTIYF.

In its sample, this clonotype was seen a few times. This chain links TRBV10-3 with TRBJ1-6; a possible D gene is TRBD1 (5 bases). CDR3 size: 13 residues. V lost 5 bases to trimming and J lost 11 bases, with 13 bases between them. The germline gives CDR1 ENHRY, CDR2 SYGVKD. The CDR3 loop reads CAISKGTGPPLHF. As DNA, the CDR3 is TGTGCCATCAGTAAAGGGACCGGGCCACCCCTCCACTTT.